Below are 28 T cell receptor beta chains sequenced from a single sample in a study of blood T cell repertoires in COVID-19. Libraries were prepared by immunoSEQ multiplex PCR; TCRdb keeps only in-frame clonotypes and omits some of them. The sample includes 70,000 or so clones, just under 80% seen only once; the top ten take approximately 50%. Sequenced material: peripheral blood. The receptors derive from a human donor in a cohort sampled during active COVID-19.

This chain connects TRBV5-3 to TRBJ1-1; perhaps TRBD1 as D (6 bases). TRBV5-3 counts as an open reading frame of uncertain function. V lost 0 bases, J lost 5 bases, and 11 bases lay in between. The CDR3 is made up of 14 amino acids. DNA of the CDR3: TGTGCCAGAAGCTTGGAGACAGGTCGAACTGAAGCTTTCTTT. Translated, it gives CARSLETGRTEAFF.

The chain has TRBV18 and TRBJ1-2; 7 nucleotides line up with TRBD1. In germline, CDR1 is KGHSH, CDR2 LQKENI. The CDR3 is 13 amino acids. Trimming cost V 6 bases and J 3 bases; bases outside gene matches: 4. The CDR3 here is CASSPGTDYGYTF. CDR3 bases: TGTGCCAGCTCTCCCGGGACAGACTATGGCTACACCTTC. The full variable domain, with the rest looked up from reference TRBV18 and TRBJ1-2, is NAGVMQNPRHLVRRRGQEARLRCSPMKGHSHVYWYRQLPEEGLKFMVYLQKENIIDESGMPKERFSAEFPKEGPSILRIQQVVRGDSAAYFCASSPGTDYGYTFGSGTRLTVV.

In this sample, this clone turned up once. V is TRBV29-1 and J is TRBJ2-1, with 9 bases matching TRBD2. V trimming: 1 base; J trimming: 0 bases; junction bases outside the gene matches: 4. The CDR3 consists of 16 residues. Per the germline V gene, CDR1 is SQVTM and CDR2 is ANQGSEA. The CDR3 DNA is TGCAGCGTTGAAGTTTTAGCGGGGGCCTCCTACAATGAGCAGTTCTTC. This sequence encodes CSVEVLAGASYNEQFF.

The V and J genes are TRBV3-1 (or the pseudogene TRBV3-2) and TRBJ1-6; D ambiguous. CDR3 length equals 17 residues. V was clipped by 4 bases and J by 0 bases, with 13 bases between them. Per the germline V gene, CDR1 is LGHDT and CDR2 is YNNKEL (reference sequence). The CDR3 loop reads CASSPFLSSSYNSPLHF. The CDR3 DNA follows: TGTGCCAGCAGCCCCTTTCTGTCTAGCTCCTATAATTCACCCCTCCACTTT.

This sequence joins TRBV7-2 and TRBJ2-7; 7 nucleotides align to TRBD2. Germline CDR1 and CDR2: SGHTA and FQGNSA. The J segment lost 2 bases and the V segment lost 5 bases, leaving 3 bases of the junction unmatched. The CDR3 spans 13 residues. The CDR3 nucleotides are TGTGCCAGCAGCCCTGGGAGGGCCTACGAGCAGTACTTC. Encoded protein: CASSPGRAYEQYF. Based on the CDR3 plus reference TRBV7-2 and TRBJ2-7, the full variable domain is GAGVSQSPSNKVTEKGKDVELRCDPISGHTALYWYRQSLGQGLEFLIYFQGNSAPDKSGLPSDRFSAERTGGSVSTLTIQRTQQEDSAVYLCASSPGRAYEQYFGPGTRLTVT.

A single count supports this clone. This chain links TRBV11-2 with TRBJ2-3; 7 nucleotides align to TRBD1. Germline CDR1 is SGHAT and CDR2 is FQNNGV. The junction had 8 bases not matched to a gene; V was cut back by 5 bases and J by 6 bases. The CDR3 length is 14 residues. Here the CDR3 DNA reads TGTGCCAGCAGCCGGGACAGCGCCCCGGATACGCAGTATTTT. Encoded protein: CASSRDSAPDTQYF. Full variable domain (remainder filled in from reference TRBV11-2 and TRBJ2-3): EAGVAQSPRYKIIEKRQSVAFWCNPISGHATLYWYQQILGQGPKLLIQFQNNGVVDDSQLPKDRFSAERLKGVDSTLKIQPAKLEDSAVYLCASSRDSAPDTQYFGPGTRLTVL.

The chain is built from TRBV6-5 and TRBJ2-2; D gene uncertain. The CDR3 is 12 amino acids. Trimming shortened V by 8 bases and J by 4 bases, and 8 bases separated the two germline ends. In germline, CDR1 is MNHEY, CDR2 SVGAGI. This CDR3 is CASGRSTGELFF. CDR3 in DNA: TGTGCCAGCGGTCGGTCCACCGGGGAGCTGTTTTTT.

By sample fraction, this clone is medium-sized. The gene calls are TRBV2 and TRBJ2-2; TRBD1 aligns across 10 bases. The CDR3 is 16 amino acids. V trimming: 4 bases; J trimming: 0 bases; junction bases outside the gene matches: 2. The germline V gene encodes CDR1 SNHLY and CDR2 FYNNEI. CDR3 nucleotides: TGTGCCAGCAGTGTAGGGACAGGGGCGAACACCGGGGAGCTGTTTTTT. Protein sequence: CASSVGTGANTGELFF.

The V and J genes are TRBV5-1 and TRBJ2-3; D is perhaps TRBD2 (6 bases). Germline-derived CDR1 and CDR2 are SGHRS and YFSETQ. V lost 0 bases, J lost 0 bases, and 8 bases lay in between. The CDR3 is 15 residues long. CDR3 loop: CASSLAGTSTDTQYF. The CDR3, as DNA: TGCGCCAGCAGCTTGGCAGGGACTAGCACAGATACGCAGTATTTT.

The chain links TRBV5-5 to TRBJ2-7, with TRBD2 matching over 13 bases. The CDR3 extends over 16 amino acids. V gave up 0 bases and J gave up 7 bases; unmatched junction bases: 7. CDR1 is SGHKS and CDR2 is YYEKEE in the germline V gene (reference sequence). DNA of the CDR3: TGTGCCAGCAGCTTGGGGGCAGGACTAGCGGGAGAGGAGCAGTACTTC. Protein: CASSLGAGLAGEEQYF.

This chain links TRBV27 with TRBJ2-3; unclear D gene. V lost 4 bases and J lost 2, with 10 bases in between. Per germline, CDR1 MNHEY and CDR2 SMNVEV (reference sequence). This CDR3 is 14 amino acids long. The CDR3 sequence: CASSSPAATDTQYF. Here the CDR3 DNA reads TGTGCCAGCAGTTCCCCCGCGGCCACAGATACGCAGTATTTT.

This chain joins TRBV19 and TRBJ1-5, with D unresolved. The CDR3 consists of 15 residues. Trimming took off 4 bases at V and 4 bases at J, with 14 bases between the two ends. Germline V CDR1 and CDR2: LNHDA, SQIVND (reference sequence). CDR3 DNA sequence: TGTGCCAGTAGTAGGCCCGGGGAGGGAAATCAGCCCCAGCATTTT. It encodes CASSRPGEGNQPQHF.

This clone was counted a few times. This chain uses TRBV2 with TRBJ2-7; TRBD1 agrees at 8 bases. The CDR3 length is 15 residues. J was trimmed by 3 bases and V by 3 bases; bases with no gene match: 7. Germline values: CDR1 SNHLY, CDR2 FYNNEI. CDR3 sequence reads: CASSDVTGALYEQYF. The DNA for the CDR3 is TGTGCCAGCAGTGATGTGACAGGGGCCCTCTACGAGCAGTACTTC.

The chain combines TRBV19 with TRBJ1-2; D is undetermined. The CDR3 is 14 residues long. Deletions cut 5 bases from V and 2 bases from J, with 12 bases between. Germline V CDR1 and CDR2: LNHDA, SQIVND (reference sequence). The CDR3: CASSPPKLNYGYTF. For the CDR3, the DNA is TGTGCCAGTAGTCCCCCCAAGCTCAACTATGGCTACACCTTC.

The chain has TRBV27 and TRBJ1-6; D ambiguous. Germline lookup yields CDR1 MNHEY and CDR2 SMNVEV (reference sequence). V was clipped by 3 bases and J by 8 bases, with 11 bases between them. This CDR3 is built from 14 residues. The CDR3 DNA follows: TGTGCCAGCAGTTTTATGAGAGATGATTCACCCCTCCACTTT. Protein product: CASSFMRDDSPLHF.

This chain joins TRBV29-1 and TRBJ1-1; 11 bases align to TRBD1. CDR3 length: 15 amino acids. Germline lookup yields CDR1 SQVTM and CDR2 ANQGSEA. J lost 6 bases, V lost 3 bases, and 9 bases had no gene match. CDR3 loop: CSVDPGQGVLAEAFF. The CDR3 DNA sequence: TGCAGCGTTGACCCGGGACAGGGGGTTTTAGCTGAAGCTTTCTTT.

This sequence joins TRBV6-1 and TRBJ2-1; 9 positions match TRBD2. In germline, CDR1 is MNHNS, CDR2 SASEGT. The length of the CDR3 is 14 residues. J gave up 4 bases and V 2 bases, and 0 bases lay outside the gene matches. The CDR3 is CASSELAGYNEQFF. The DNA for the CDR3 is TGTGCCAGCAGTGAACTAGCGGGGTACAATGAGCAGTTCTTC.

A single count supports this clone. This sequence joins TRBV5-1 and TRBJ2-7; D might be TRBD1 (7 bases). This CDR3 has 15 residues. V lost 4 bases and J 1 base, leaving 15 bases between the germline ends. Germline CDR1 is SGHRS and CDR2 is YFSETQ. CDR3 in amino acids: CASSRTGEASYEQYF. The CDR3 coding sequence is TGCGCCAGCAGCCGTACAGGGGAGGCTTCCTACGAGCAGTACTTC.

The chain links TRBV19 to TRBJ2-4; the match to TRBD2 covers 8 bases. The V segment lost 3 bases and the J segment 5 bases; nucleotides outside the gene matches: 24. This CDR3 contains 21 residues. Germline V gene sequence: CDR1 LNHDA, CDR2 SQIVND (reference sequence). CDR3 loop: CASSIEGGLGPIGGAENIQYF. CDR3 nucleotides: TGTGCCAGTAGTATTGAAGGGGGACTAGGGCCTATAGGAGGGGCAGAAAACATTCAGTACTTC.

The J gene is TRBJ2-1, the V gene TRBV6-5; D is undetermined. This CDR3 spans 14 amino acids. Germline V gene lookup returns CDR1 MNHEY and CDR2 SVGAGI. The V and J ends lost 0 bases and 12 bases respectively, with 15 bases between them. The CDR3 DNA reads as TGTGCCAGCAGTTACTCTTACACTAATAGTGGGCAGTTCTTC. Encoded protein: CASSYSYTNSGQFF.

The rearrangement joins TRBV6-5 to TRBJ2-5, with 7 positions matching TRBD1. The CDR3 has 16 amino acids. Unmatched junction bases numbered 10, after V lost 4 bases and J lost 2 bases. Germline assignment: CDR1 MNHEY and CDR2 SVGAGI. As DNA, the CDR3 is TGTGCCAGCAGTTTGTCTTTAGGGACAGCACAAGAGACCCAGTACTTC. Translated: CASSLSLGTAQETQYF.

The chain carries TRBV7-9 and TRBJ2-5; 11 positions match TRBD2. The length of the CDR3 is 18 residues. Per the germline V gene, CDR1 is SEHNR and CDR2 is FQNEAQ (reference sequence). Trimming removed 3 bases from V and 0 bases from J; junction bases left unmatched: 9. In nucleotides, the CDR3 is TGTGCCAGCAGCTTCTCCCTAGCGGGGGGACGGTACCAAGAGACCCAGTACTTC. This translates into CASSFSLAGGRYQETQYF.

The chain has TRBV5-1 and TRBJ2-1; 10 bases line up with TRBD2. The trim removed 1 base at V and 0 bases at J, leaving 4 bases unmatched. The CDR3 totals 17 residues. The germline V gene has CDR1 SGHRS and CDR2 YFSETQ. CDR3: CASSLSASGSSYNEQFF. CDR3 coding DNA: TGCGCCAGCAGCTTGTCGGCTAGCGGGAGCTCCTACAATGAGCAGTTCTTC.

The V call is TRBV11-2, the J call TRBJ1-2, with unresolved D. The CDR3 runs 13 residues. Germline values: CDR1 SGHAT, CDR2 FQNNGV. With 1 base removed from V and 1 base from J, the gap between germline ends came to 4 bases. The CDR3 region is CASSLGVNYGYTF. The CDR3 DNA is TGTGCCAGCAGCTTAGGCGTTAACTATGGCTACACCTTC.

The chain employs TRBV6-5 and TRBJ2-5; tentative D call: TRBD2 (5 bases). The CDR3 totals 14 residues. Germline V lookup: CDR1 MNHEY, CDR2 SVGAGI. V lost 2 bases and J 4 bases, leaving 11 bases between the germline ends. DNA of the CDR3: TGTGCCAGCAGTTACGACCGGGCGGGAGAGACCCAGTACTTC. Protein product: CASSYDRAGETQYF.

This clone appeared once. The chain couples TRBV5-6 to TRBJ1-5; TRBD1 matches 9 bases. CDR1 and CDR2 from the germline V gene are SGHDT and YYEEEE. This CDR3 has 14 residues. Unmatched junction bases numbered 5, after V lost 4 bases and J lost 6 bases. CDR3 loop: CASSPGQGSQPQHF. The DNA of the CDR3 is TGTGCCAGCAGCCCGGGACAGGGAAGTCAGCCCCAGCATTTT. Filled out from reference TRBV5-6 and TRBJ1-5, the complete variable domain reads DAGVTQSPTHLIKTRGQQVTLRCSPKSGHDTVSWYQQALGQGPQFIFQYYEEEERQRGNFPDRFSGHQFPNYSSELNVNALLLGDSALYLCASSPGQGSQPQHFGDGTRLSIL.

This chain connects TRBV30 to TRBJ1-2, with D perhaps matching TRBD1 (5 bases). V was cut by 2 bases and J by 5 bases, with 15 bases left in between. CDR3 length: 14 amino acids. Germline V lookup: CDR1 GTSNPN, CDR2 SVGIG (reference sequence). CDR3 region: CAWSRPQGSYGYTF. CDR3 nucleotides: TGTGCCTGGAGTCGCCCCCAGGGTTCGTATGGCTACACCTTC. Together with reference TRBV30 and TRBJ1-2, the CDR3 gives the full variable domain: SQTIHQWPATLVQPVGSPLSLECTVEGTSNPNLYWYRQAAGRGLQLLFYSVGIGQISSEVPQNLSASRPQDRQFILSSKKLLLSDSGFYLCAWSRPQGSYGYTFGSGTRLTVV.

This chain joins TRBV11-1 and TRBJ2-7, with D possibly matching TRBD1 (6 bases). V dropped 7 bases and J dropped 0 bases, with 16 bases sitting between them. Germline V gene data show CDR1 as SGHAT and CDR2 as FQDESV (reference sequence). The length of the CDR3 is 15 residues. CDR3 amino acids: CASTPDRFLSYEQYF. The CDR3 region has the DNA TGTGCCAGCACCCCGGACAGATTCCTCTCCTACGAGCAGTACTTC. The full variable domain, in which reference TRBV11-1 and TRBJ2-7 provide the parts outside the CDR3, is EAEVAQSPRYKITEKSQAVAFWCDPISGHATLYWYRQILGQGPELLVQFQDESVVDDSQLPKDRFSAERLKGVDSTLKIQPAELGDSAMYLCASTPDRFLSYEQYFGPGTRLTVT.